This TCR beta chain was observed in a study of T cells in Graves' hyperthyroidism and ophthalmopathy. Germline CDR1 SNHLY, CDR2 FYNNEI. V trimming: 6 bases; J trimming: 5 bases; junction bases outside the gene matches: 5. CDR3 length: 13 residues. This clonotype has at least ten counts. Amplification targeted TCR beta CDR3 regions from RNA transcripts. The TCR CDR3 was amplified in a first-round RT-PCR using the HTBI primer set. TCRdb re-analysed the multiplex PCR reads in MiXCR, keeping a single row per CDR3 protein. The data hold approximately 560,000 distinct CDR3 sequences, with 46% observed a single time.

The source material was peripheral blood or thyroid tissue (not recorded which). The receptor comes from a woman younger than 30 with Graves' hyperthyroidism. The chain recombines TRBV2 with TRBJ1-1; 8 nucleotides line up with TRBD1. The CDR3, as DNA: TGTGCCAGCAGGGCAGGGGGCAGGACTGAAGCTTTCTTT. Encoded protein: CASRAGGRTEAFF.